The T cell receptor (beta chain) under discussion was sequenced for a study of shared clonotypes between healthy human individuals (dated by TCRdb to about 2020). Study-wide context: The cohort comprised two women and three men aged 18 to 49 years. For each donor, three plates each were used for CD4 naive and CD4 memory, two plates were used for CD8 naive, and one plate was used for CD8 memory. To estimate repertoire size and how much clonotypes are shared between individuals, the study performed deep sequencing of blood TCR repertoires from five healthy adults. Libraries were prepared and TCR repertoires were sequenced by different laboratories using diverse techniques, in order to increase sequencing depth and limit assay-specific biases. Per donor, leukapheresis produced somewhere between about 0.94 and 9 billion PBMCs.

The germline V gene encodes CDR1 LNHDA and CDR2 SQIVND (reference sequence). V is shortened by 5 bases, J by 1 base, and the region joining them spans 11 bases. Its CDR3 holds 14 amino acids, cysteine through phenylalanine. The kept DNA is CDR3 alone, 42 bases in frame from the first base. Using the deep immunoSEQ assay, multiplex PCR amplified TCR CDR3 regions from genomic DNA. For each cell subset, the extracted genomic DNA was distributed evenly across all wells of several immunoSEQ 96-well plates, and each plate served as one replicate. Each replicate PCR for sorted subsets received roughly 200 ng genomic DNA, equal to 28,000 or so T cell genomes. Purified libraries were quantified with a Qubit 3.0 fluorometer, sized on a Bioanalyzer 2100, and re-quantified with the KAPA Library Quantification kit. Each immunoSEQ 96-well plate was sequenced on its own single-read 150-cycle Illumina NextSeq 550 flow cell. In the original analysis: Because the immunoSEQ output held only junctional sequences and lacked quality scores, the filtering could not match the filtering applied to full-length reads. To assign V/J genes and CDR3, sequences were annotated using PyIR, a Python wrapper for IgBLAST v1.9, with IMGT germline references. Reads were removed for weak V/J assignments (E-value above 1e-6), missing CDR3, stop codons, out-of-frame junctions, or ambiguous translated residues. A V3J clonotype was defined by an identical inferred V gene, J gene, and CDR3 amino acid sequence. The percentage overlap between two repertoires was calculated by dividing the number of shared unique clonotypes by the size of the smaller repertoire. RTK rarefaction, the Chao1 estimator, and Recon v2.1 estimates of unobserved clonotypes were used to assess repertoire richness. OLGA was used to compute generation probabilities for all TCRbeta clonotypes that the gDNA method yielded from a handful of donors. The table comes from immuneACCESS by way of TCRdb, which keeps in-frame sequences with V and J called. Part of the clones is missing from these tables; in studies checked, under half for an unresolved V gene and the rest for unknown reasons. V and J calls plus clone size are reproduced from that table; the DNA served to infer D and trimming. For this sample the table gives millions of clones, of which 85% to 95% were detected only once. Together, the top ten hold more than 1.5% of the sample.

Study-level results and caveats: Naive subsets generally had larger estimated clonotype richness than memory subsets. Higher generation probabilities were observed for clonotypes shared by all four sorted-subset donors than for non-shared clonotypes. Rarefaction of sorted-subset datasets indicated incomplete sequencing despite the large sequencing depth. Sampling was restricted to blood, and TCR repertoires in tissue are likely to differ from TCR repertoires in blood. Pairwise subsampling led to the expectation that sequencing depth would affect the degree of clonotype sharing among donors. When a handful of donors were compared, the shared fraction of clonotypes was 5% to 6.5% for naive CD4, less than 4% for naive CD8, roughly 2.3% for memory CD4, and roughly 0.4% for memory CD8. Because the study included only a small number of donors, the genetic and exposure-history diversity represented was limited.

CD8 naive samples were obtained by positive selection for CCR7 among CD45RO-negative cells, yielding a CD45RA+CCR7+ population from which TemRA cells were excluded. Donors were healthy HIV-negative adults with no recently reported acute infections or vaccinations. All donors were Caucasian adults living in Nashville, Tennessee, USA. Blood was obtained by leukapheresis, after which PBMCs were separated by Ficoll-Histopaque density gradient centrifugation and cryopreserved in liquid nitrogen vapor phase. Purity and quantity of every magnetically sorted T cell population were checked by analytical flow cytometry. Genomic DNA was isolated from each sorted fraction and quantified by UV absorbance on a Nanodrop 2000c. For this clone: The antigen it binds to is not known. There are no base qualities to consult, and no much larger clone falls within one base.

The sample taken for sequencing was naive CD8+ T cells from PBMCs. The sample's cell subset or site label, decoded: CD45RA+CCR7+. The chain links TRBV19 with TRBJ1-1, with an unclear D gene assignment. The receptor was derived from a man aged 18 to 29 in good health. Some clones in this sample may be carry-over from other donors' samples. CDR3 loop: CASSPRGANTEAFF. The base sequence is TGTGCCAGTAGTCCGCGGGGTGCGAACACTGAAGCTTTCTTT.